One sample yielded the 14 T cell receptor beta chains listed below, sequenced in a study of cytomegalovirus exposure and HLA in healthy donors. PCR used 60 Vbeta primers and 13 Jbeta primers. Clones were read by immunoSEQ multiplex PCR, and TCRdb kept only the in-frame ones, dropping some. This sample has roughly 140,000 clones, with around 79% found just once. The material sequenced was PBMCs. These receptors all come from a male donor in good health and CMV-seronegative.

The rearrangement links TRBV18 to TRBJ1-1, with 9 bases that match TRBD1. The CDR3 is 14 amino acids. Germline CDR1 is KGHSH and CDR2 is LQKENI. V lost 3 bases and J lost 5; bases outside the gene matches: 4. The CDR3 is CASSPGQGFTEAFF. The CDR3 coding sequence is TGTGCCAGCTCACCTGGACAGGGGTTTACTGAAGCTTTCTTT.

V usage is TRBV29-1 and J usage is TRBJ2-1, with D possibly being TRBD1 (6 bases). Deletions cut 7 bases from V and 6 bases from J, with 19 bases between. This CDR3 has 14 residues. Germline CDR1 and CDR2: SQVTM and ANQGSEA. CDR3 in amino acids: CSANNWGPGNEQFF. CDR3 coding DNA: TGCAGCGCGAACAATTGGGGGCCTGGCAATGAGCAGTTCTTC.

The table lists this clone with a few counts. The rearrangement uses TRBV19 and TRBJ2-1, with 10 bases aligning to TRBD2. The CDR3 consists of 15 residues. Trimming removed 7 bases from V and 2 bases from J; junction bases left unmatched: 5. Germline V gene lookup returns CDR1 LNHDA and CDR2 SQIVND (reference sequence). CDR3 bases: TGTGCCAGTACTAGCGGGGGAGGCACCTACAATGAGCAGTTCTTC. Its protein is CASTSGGGTYNEQFF.

The V and J genes are TRBV25-1 and TRBJ1-5; TRBD1 might be the D (6 bases). The CDR3 is 14 residues long. Germline V gene sequence: CDR1 MGHDK, CDR2 SYGVNS. Trimming took 3 bases from V and 3 from J, leaving 9 bases between them. CDR3 loop: CASSDWTDNQPQHF. The CDR3 coding sequence is TGTGCCAGCAGTGATTGGACAGACAATCAGCCCCAGCATTTT.

The DNA for the CDR3 is TGTGCCAGCAGTGAACGAACAGGGGTAGTTTCCACTGAAGCTTTCTTT. This encodes CASSERTGVVSTEAFF. This rearrangement joins TRBV6-4 to TRBJ1-1; TRBD1 matches at 7 bases. V lost 3 bases and J lost 4; bases outside the gene matches: 11. This CDR3 comprises 16 residues. Germline CDR1 and CDR2: MRHNA and SNTAGT.

This chain uses TRBV2 with TRBJ2-3, with 10 bases aligning to TRBD2. Germline CDR1 SNHLY, CDR2 FYNNEI. The CDR3 spans 16 residues. The J segment lost 2 bases and the V segment lost 7 bases, leaving 9 bases of the junction unmatched. The CDR3 sequence is CASTPGAGGTTDTQYF. The CDR3 region has the DNA TGTGCCAGCACCCCGGGAGCGGGAGGGACCACAGATACGCAGTATTTT.

The chain employs TRBV6-5 and TRBJ1-2, with D perhaps matching TRBD1 (6 bases). Per the germline V gene, CDR1 is MNHEY and CDR2 is SVGAGI. The CDR3 has 15 residues. The V end lost 2 bases, the J end lost 3 bases, and 13 bases lay between the germline ends. CDR3 amino acids: CASSYENRVDYGYTF. The CDR3 region has the DNA TGTGCCAGCAGTTACGAAAACAGGGTAGACTATGGCTACACCTTC.

CDR3 coding DNA: TGTGCCAGCAGTCCCCCGGGTCTCCCCACCGAGCAGTACTTC. This gives the protein CASSPPGLPTEQYF. V usage is TRBV27 and J usage is TRBJ2-7; unclear D gene. The ends were cut back, 5 bases at V and 6 bases at J, with 17 bases in the middle. In germline, CDR1 is MNHEY, CDR2 SMNVEV (reference sequence). The CDR3 length is 14 residues.

This chain links TRBV7-9 with TRBJ1-4; 8 bases fit TRBD1. Germline V gives CDR1 SEHNR, CDR2 FQNEAQ (reference sequence). The V and J ends lost 4 bases and 4 bases, in that order; junction bases with no gene match: 8. The CDR3 loop spans 16 amino acids. The CDR3 sequence is CASSSRLDRGNEKLFF. Here the CDR3 DNA reads TGTGCCAGCAGCTCCCGCCTCGACAGGGGTAATGAAAAACTGTTTTTT.

This clone has a handful of counts. The chain employs TRBV15 and TRBJ2-5; D call uncertain. The CDR3 sequence is 11 residues long. Germline V gene lookup returns CDR1 LNHNV and CDR2 YYDKDF (reference sequence). Trimming took 5 bases from V and 5 from J, leaving 6 bases between them. The CDR3 DNA reads TGTGCCACCAGCCCGGGTGAGACCCAGTACTTC. This translates into CATSPGETQYF. Based on the CDR3 plus reference TRBV15 and TRBJ2-5, the full variable domain is DAMVIQNPRYQVTQFGKPVTLSCSQTLNHNVMYWYQQKSSQAPKLLFHYYDKDFNNEADTPDNFQSRRPNTSFCFLDIRSPGLGDTAMYLCATSPGETQYFGPGTRLLVL.

CDR3 in DNA: TGTGCCAGCAGCCCGGGACAGACACCTGGAAACACCATATATTTT. This gives the protein CASSPGQTPGNTIYF. The rearrangement links TRBV7-9 to TRBJ1-3; TRBD1 agrees at 7 bases. Germline-derived CDR1 and CDR2 are SEHNR and FQNEAQ (reference sequence). This CDR3 is 15 amino acids long. J gave up 2 bases and V 5 bases, and 6 bases lay outside the gene matches.

The chain has TRBV19 and TRBJ1-5, with a tentative D call TRBD1 (6 bases). The V end was cut by 5 bases, the J end by 2 bases, with 16 bases between. Germline CDR1 and CDR2: LNHDA and SQIVND (reference sequence). The CDR3 totals 16 residues. In nucleotides, the CDR3 is TGTGCCAGTAGTCGGGGGGCAGGGGTGGGCAATCAGCCCCAGCATTTT. Translation: CASSRGAGVGNQPQHF.

The chain links TRBV9 to TRBJ1-3; possibly TRBD1 for D (6 bases). The germline V gene encodes CDR1 SGDLS and CDR2 YYNGEE. This CDR3 has 17 residues. Trimming pared 3 bases from V and 3 bases from J, leaving 19 bases between. CDR3 in amino acids: CASSGHSGASLGNTIYF. Here the CDR3 DNA reads TGTGCCAGCAGCGGGCACTCAGGGGCGAGTCTTGGAAACACCATATATTTT.

The J gene is TRBJ1-4, the V gene TRBV4-2; 9 nucleotides align to TRBD1. CDR1 and CDR2 from the germline V gene are LGHNA and YNFKEQ. This CDR3 has 16 residues. J lost 6 bases, V lost 1 base, and 6 bases had no gene match. CDR3 in DNA: TGTGCCAGCAGCCAAGCACAGGGGGCGCCTGATGAAAAACTGTTTTTT. This sequence encodes CASSQAQGAPDEKLFF.